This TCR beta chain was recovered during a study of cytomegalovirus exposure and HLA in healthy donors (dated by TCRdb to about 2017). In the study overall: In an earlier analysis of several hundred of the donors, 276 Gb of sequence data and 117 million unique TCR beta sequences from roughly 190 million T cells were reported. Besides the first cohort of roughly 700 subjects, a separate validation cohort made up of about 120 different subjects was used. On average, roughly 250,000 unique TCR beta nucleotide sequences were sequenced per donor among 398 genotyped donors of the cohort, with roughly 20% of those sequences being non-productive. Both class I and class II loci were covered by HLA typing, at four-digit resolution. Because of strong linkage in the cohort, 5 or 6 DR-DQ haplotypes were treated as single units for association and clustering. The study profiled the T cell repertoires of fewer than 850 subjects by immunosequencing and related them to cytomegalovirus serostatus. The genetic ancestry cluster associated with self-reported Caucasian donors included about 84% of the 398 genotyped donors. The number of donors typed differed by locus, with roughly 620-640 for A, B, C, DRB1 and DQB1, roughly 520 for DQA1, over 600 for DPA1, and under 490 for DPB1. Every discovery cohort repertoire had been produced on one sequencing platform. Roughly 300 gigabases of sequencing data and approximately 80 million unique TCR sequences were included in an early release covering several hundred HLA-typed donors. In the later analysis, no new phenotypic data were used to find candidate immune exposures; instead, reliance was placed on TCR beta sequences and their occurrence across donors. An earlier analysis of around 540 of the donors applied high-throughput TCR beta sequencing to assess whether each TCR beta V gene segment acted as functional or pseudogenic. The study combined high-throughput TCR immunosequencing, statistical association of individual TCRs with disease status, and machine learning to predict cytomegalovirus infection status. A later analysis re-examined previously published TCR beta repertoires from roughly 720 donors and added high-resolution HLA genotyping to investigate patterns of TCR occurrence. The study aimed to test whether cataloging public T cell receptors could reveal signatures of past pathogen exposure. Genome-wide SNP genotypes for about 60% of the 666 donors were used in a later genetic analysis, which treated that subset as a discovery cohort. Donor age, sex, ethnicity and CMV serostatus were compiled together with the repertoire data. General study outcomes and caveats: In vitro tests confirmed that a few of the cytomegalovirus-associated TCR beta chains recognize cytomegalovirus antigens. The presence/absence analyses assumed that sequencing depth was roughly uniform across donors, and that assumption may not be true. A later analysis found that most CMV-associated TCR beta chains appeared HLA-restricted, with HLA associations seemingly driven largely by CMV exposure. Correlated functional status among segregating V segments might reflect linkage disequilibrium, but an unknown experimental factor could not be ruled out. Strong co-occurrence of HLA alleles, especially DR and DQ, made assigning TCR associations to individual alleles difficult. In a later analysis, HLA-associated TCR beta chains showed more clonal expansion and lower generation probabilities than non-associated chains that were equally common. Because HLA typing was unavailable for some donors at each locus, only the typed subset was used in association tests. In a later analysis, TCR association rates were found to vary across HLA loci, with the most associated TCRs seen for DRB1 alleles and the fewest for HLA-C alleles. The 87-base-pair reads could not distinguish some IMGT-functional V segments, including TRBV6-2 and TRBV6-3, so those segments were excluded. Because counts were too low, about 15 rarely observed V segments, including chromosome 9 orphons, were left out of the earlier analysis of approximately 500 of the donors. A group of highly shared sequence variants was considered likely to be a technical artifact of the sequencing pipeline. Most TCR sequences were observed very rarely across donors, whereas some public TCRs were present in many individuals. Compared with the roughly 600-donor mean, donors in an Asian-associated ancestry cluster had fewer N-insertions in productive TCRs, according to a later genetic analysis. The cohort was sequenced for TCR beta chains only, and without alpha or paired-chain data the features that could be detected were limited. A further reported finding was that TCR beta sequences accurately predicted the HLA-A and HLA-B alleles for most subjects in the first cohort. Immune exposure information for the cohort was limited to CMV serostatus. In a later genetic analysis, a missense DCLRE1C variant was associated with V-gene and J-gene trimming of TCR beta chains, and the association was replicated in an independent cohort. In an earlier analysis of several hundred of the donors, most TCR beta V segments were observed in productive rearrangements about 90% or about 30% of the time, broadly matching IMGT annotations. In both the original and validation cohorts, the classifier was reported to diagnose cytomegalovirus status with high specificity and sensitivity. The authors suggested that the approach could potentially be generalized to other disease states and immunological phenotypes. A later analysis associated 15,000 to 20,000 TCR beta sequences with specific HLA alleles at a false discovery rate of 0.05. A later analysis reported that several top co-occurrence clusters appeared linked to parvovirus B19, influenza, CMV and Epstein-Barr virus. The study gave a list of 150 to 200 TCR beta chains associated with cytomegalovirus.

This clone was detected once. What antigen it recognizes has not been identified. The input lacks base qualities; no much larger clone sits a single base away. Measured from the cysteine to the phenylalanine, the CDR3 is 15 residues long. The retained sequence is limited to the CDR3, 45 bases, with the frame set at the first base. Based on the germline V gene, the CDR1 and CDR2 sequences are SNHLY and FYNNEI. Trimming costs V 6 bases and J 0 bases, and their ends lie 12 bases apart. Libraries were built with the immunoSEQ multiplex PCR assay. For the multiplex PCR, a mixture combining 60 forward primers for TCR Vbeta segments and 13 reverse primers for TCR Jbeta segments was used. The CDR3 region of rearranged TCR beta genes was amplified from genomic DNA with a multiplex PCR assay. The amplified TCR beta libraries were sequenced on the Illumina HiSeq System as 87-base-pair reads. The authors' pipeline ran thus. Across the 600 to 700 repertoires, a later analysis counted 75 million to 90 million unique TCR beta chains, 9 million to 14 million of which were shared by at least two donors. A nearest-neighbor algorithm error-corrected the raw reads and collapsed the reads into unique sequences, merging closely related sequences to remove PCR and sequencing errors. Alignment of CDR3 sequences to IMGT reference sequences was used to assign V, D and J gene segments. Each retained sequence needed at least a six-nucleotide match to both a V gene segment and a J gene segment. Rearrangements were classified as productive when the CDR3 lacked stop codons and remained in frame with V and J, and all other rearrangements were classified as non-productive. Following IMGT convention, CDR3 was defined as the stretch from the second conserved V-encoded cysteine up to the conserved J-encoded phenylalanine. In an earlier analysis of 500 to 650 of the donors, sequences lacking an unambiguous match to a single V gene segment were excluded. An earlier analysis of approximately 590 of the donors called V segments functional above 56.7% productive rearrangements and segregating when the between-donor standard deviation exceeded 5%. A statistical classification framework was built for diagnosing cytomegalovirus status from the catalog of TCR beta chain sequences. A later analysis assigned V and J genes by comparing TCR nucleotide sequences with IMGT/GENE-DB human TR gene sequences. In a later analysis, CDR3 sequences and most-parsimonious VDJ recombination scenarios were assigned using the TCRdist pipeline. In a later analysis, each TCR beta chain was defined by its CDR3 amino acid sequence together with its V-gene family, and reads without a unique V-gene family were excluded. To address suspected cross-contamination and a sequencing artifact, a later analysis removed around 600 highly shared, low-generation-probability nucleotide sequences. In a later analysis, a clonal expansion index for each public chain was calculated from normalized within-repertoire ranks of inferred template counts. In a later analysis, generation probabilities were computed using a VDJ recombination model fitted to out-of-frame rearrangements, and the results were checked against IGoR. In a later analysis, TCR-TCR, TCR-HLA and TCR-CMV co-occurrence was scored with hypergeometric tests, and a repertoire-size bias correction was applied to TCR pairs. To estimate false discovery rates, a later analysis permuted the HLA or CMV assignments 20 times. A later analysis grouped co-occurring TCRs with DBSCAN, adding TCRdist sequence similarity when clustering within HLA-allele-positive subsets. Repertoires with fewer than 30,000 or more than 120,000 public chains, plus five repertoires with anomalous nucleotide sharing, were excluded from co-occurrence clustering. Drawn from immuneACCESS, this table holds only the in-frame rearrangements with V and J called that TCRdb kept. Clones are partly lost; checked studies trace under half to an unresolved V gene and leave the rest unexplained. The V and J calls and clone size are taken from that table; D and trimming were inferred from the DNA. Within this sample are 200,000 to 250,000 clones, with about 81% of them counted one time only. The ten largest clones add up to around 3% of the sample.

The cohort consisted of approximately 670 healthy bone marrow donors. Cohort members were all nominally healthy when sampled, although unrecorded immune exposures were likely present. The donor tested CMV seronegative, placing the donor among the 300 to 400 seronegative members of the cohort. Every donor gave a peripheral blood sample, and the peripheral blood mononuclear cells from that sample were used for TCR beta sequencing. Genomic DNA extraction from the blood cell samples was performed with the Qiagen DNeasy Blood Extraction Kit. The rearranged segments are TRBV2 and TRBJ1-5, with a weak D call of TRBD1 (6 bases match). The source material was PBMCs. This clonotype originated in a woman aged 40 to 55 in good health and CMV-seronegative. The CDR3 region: CASRPTGNSNQPQHF. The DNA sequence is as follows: TGTGCCAGCAGACCGACAGGCAATAGCAATCAGCCCCAGCATTTT.